One sample yielded the 22 T cell receptor beta chains listed below, sequenced in a study of OX40 agonist ivuxolimab in advanced cancers. Here immunoSEQ multiplex PCR was the method, and the copy in TCRdb shows in-frame clones only, minus some. The sample comprises about 70,000 clones, about 90% of which are singletons, and approximately 2.3% rests with the top ten. Sequencing was performed on CD4+ or CD8+ T cells sorted from blood, taken in a trial of the OX40 agonist ivuxolimab. All receptors derive from an adult with an advanced solid tumor such as melanoma, head and neck, liver or kidney cancer.

CDR3 coding DNA: TGTGCCAGCAGCTTAGGCAACAATGAGCAGTTCTTC. Encoded protein: CASSLGNNEQFF. The chain carries TRBV7-2 and TRBJ2-1; D is ambiguous. The germline CDR1 and CDR2 sequences are SGHTA and FQGNSA. The CDR3 is 12 amino acids. The germline V and J ends were trimmed by 1 base and 5 bases, with 3 bases remaining between them.

This clone came up a few times. The V and J genes are TRBV6-5 and TRBJ1-1; D remains ambiguous. The V end lost 10 bases, the J end lost 7 bases, and 13 bases lay between the germline ends. Per germline, CDR1 MNHEY and CDR2 SVGAGI. The CDR3 totals 11 residues. In DNA form, the CDR3 reads TGTGCCACCAAGGCCTGGGGTGAAGCTTTCTTT. Encoded protein: CATKAWGEAFF.

The V and J genes are TRBV4-1 and TRBJ1-1; D is unresolved. The V end lost 5 bases, the J end lost 6 bases, and 13 bases lay between the germline ends. The germline CDR1 and CDR2 sequences are MGHRA and YSYEKL. The CDR3 extends over 13 amino acids. This chain's CDR3 is CASSRPQAAEAFF. Written as DNA, the CDR3 is TGCGCCAGCAGCAGGCCCCAGGCCGCTGAAGCTTTCTTT.

The rearrangement links TRBV11-3 to TRBJ2-5; 9 bases line up with TRBD1. This CDR3 region has 13 residues. Trimming cost V 4 bases and J 4 bases; bases outside gene matches: 1. Germline assignment: CDR1 SGHNT and CDR2 YENEEA. The CDR3 reads CASSSGQGETQYF. DNA for the CDR3: TGTGCCAGCAGCTCGGGACAGGGAGAGACCCAGTACTTC.

This chain uses TRBV29-1 with TRBJ1-2, with no clear D. Germline V CDR1 and CDR2: SQVTM, ANQGSEA. This CDR3 comprises 12 residues. V was cut by 0 bases and J by 2 bases, with 4 bases left in between. The CDR3 loop is CSVEEGNYGYTF. For the CDR3, the DNA is TGCAGCGTTGAAGAGGGGAACTATGGCTACACCTTC.

The chain recombines TRBV2 with TRBJ2-1; D unresolved. The germline gives CDR1 SNHLY, CDR2 FYNNEI. The CDR3 is 13 residues long. The V end lost 4 bases, the J end lost 4 bases, and 8 bases lay between the germline ends. The CDR3: CASSVTEYNEQFF. The CDR3 DNA follows: TGTGCCAGCAGTGTCACAGAGTACAATGAGCAGTTCTTC.

The chain uses TRBV11-2 and TRBJ2-3; D is undetermined. Germline values: CDR1 SGHAT, CDR2 FQNNGV. The CDR3 runs to 12 residues. The ends were cut back, 3 bases at V and 5 bases at J, with 6 bases in the middle. The CDR3 sequence: CASSFYRDTQYF. The DNA of the CDR3 is TGTGCCAGCAGCTTCTACAGAGATACGCAGTATTTT.

The rearrangement joins TRBV5-1 to TRBJ2-5; no clear D. Germline CDR1 is SGHRS and CDR2 is YFSETQ. The V end was cut by 4 bases, the J end by 1 base, with 11 bases between. This CDR3 is built from 14 residues. CDR3 in amino acids: CASSSDSVQETQYF. The CDR3, as DNA: TGCGCCAGCAGCAGTGACTCGGTCCAAGAGACCCAGTACTTC. Full variable domain (outside the CDR3, taken from reference TRBV5-1 and TRBJ2-5): KAGVTQTPRYLIKTRGQQVTLSCSPISGHRSVSWYQQTPGQGLQFLFEYFSETQRNKGNFPGRFSGRQFSNSRSEMNVSTLELGDSALYLCASSSDSVQETQYFGPGTRLLVL.

The J gene is TRBJ2-7, the V gene TRBV11-3; TRBD1 matches at 11 bases. Germline V gene sequence: CDR1 SGHNT, CDR2 YENEEA. The CDR3 totals 16 residues. V dropped 5 bases and J dropped 0; count of bases not matched to a gene: 6. Written as DNA, the CDR3 is TGTGCCAGCAGCCCTTTAGGGACAGGGGGCTCCTACGAGCAGTACTTC. Translating it yields CASSPLGTGGSYEQYF.

The count of this clone is one. This rearrangement joins TRBV5-1 to TRBJ2-3; 9 nucleotides align to TRBD2. The CDR3 extends over 16 amino acids. The V gene end was trimmed by 4 bases and the J gene end by 5 bases; junction bases not matched to a gene: 11. The germline CDR1 and CDR2 sequences are SGHRS and YFSETQ. The CDR3 sequence: CASSPGLAGDRDTQYF. In nucleotides, the CDR3 is TGCGCCAGCAGCCCCGGATTAGCGGGGGATCGAGATACGCAGTATTTT.

This rearrangement joins TRBV10-1 to TRBJ1-4, with 7 bases fitting TRBD1. The CDR3 spans 15 residues. Germline V CDR1 and CDR2: WNHNN, SYGVQD (reference sequence). V dropped 6 bases and J dropped 0; count of bases not matched to a gene: 4. The CDR3 DNA sequence: TGCGCCAGCAGCCAGGGGGACGCAACTAATGAAAAACTGTTTTTT. This gives the protein CASSQGDATNEKLFF.

J is TRBJ1-1 and V is TRBV7-9, with D hard to call. Germline loops: CDR1 SEHNR, CDR2 FQNEAQ (reference sequence). This CDR3 region has 14 residues. V lost 1 base and J 4 bases, leaving 10 bases between the germline ends. The CDR3, as DNA: TGTGCCAGCAGCTTAGGGGAAGTAACCACTGAAGCTTTCTTT. It yields the protein CASSLGEVTTEAFF.

This clone was counted a few times. The junction differs from germline at one of its ends, possibly a read error. The gene calls are TRBV19 and TRBJ1-4; D not certain. The CDR3 contains 11 residues. Germline lookup yields CDR1 LNHDA and CDR2 SQIVND (reference sequence). The DNA of the CDR3 is TGTGCCAGTAGTATAGGGGAGACAACTCGTTTT. Protein: CASSIGETTRF.

The chain recombines TRBV7-9 with TRBJ2-2; D is unresolved. The CDR3 sequence is 13 residues long. V was shortened by 1 base and J by 3 bases, with 3 bases between the two germline ends. CDR1 SEHNR and CDR2 FQNEAQ come from the germline V gene (reference sequence). CDR3 amino acids: CASSLVDTGELFF. The CDR3 region has the DNA TGTGCCAGCAGCTTAGTAGACACCGGGGAGCTGTTTTTT.

The chain uses TRBV19 and TRBJ2-7; D remains ambiguous. V shed 5 bases and J shed 2 bases, with 13 bases lying between them. The V gene's germline CDR1 is LNHDA and CDR2 SQIVND (reference sequence). CDR3 length equals 14 residues. The CDR3 here is CASSVGYGPYEQYF. The DNA for the CDR3 is TGTGCCAGTAGTGTCGGGTACGGGCCCTACGAGCAGTACTTC. Looking up the rest from reference TRBV19 and TRBJ2-7 gives the full variable domain: DGGITQSPKYLFRKEGQNVTLSCEQNLNHDAMYWYRQDPGQGLRLIYYSQIVNDFQKGDIAEGYSVSREKKESFPLTVTSAQKNPTAFYLCASSVGYGPYEQYFGPGTRLTVT.

The rearrangement joins TRBV29-1 to TRBJ1-2, with D unclear. The CDR3 is made up of 8 amino acids. Germline CDR1 SQVTM, CDR2 ANQGSEA. Trimming took 7 bases from V and 8 from J, leaving 5 bases between them. CDR3 nucleotides: TGCAGCGCTGGGGGCTACACCTTC. Protein: CSAGGYTF.

V usage is TRBV6-5 and J usage is TRBJ1-2; possible D gene TRBD1, 6 bases. The germline V gene has CDR1 MNHEY and CDR2 SVGAGI. The CDR3 extends over 12 amino acids. The V end lost 11 bases, the J end lost 2 bases, and 12 bases lay between the germline ends. The CDR3 loop is CASTQGNYGYTF. The CDR3 region has the DNA TGTGCCTCCACCCAGGGGAACTATGGCTACACCTTC.

J is TRBJ2-3 and V is TRBV7-2, with 12 bases aligning to TRBD2. V shed 5 bases and J 2 bases; nucleotides not matched to a gene: 5. The CDR3 is 16 residues long. Germline CDR1 is SGHTA and CDR2 is FQGNSA. The CDR3 bases are TGTGCCAGCAGCCAAACTAGCGGGGGGTTCACAGATACGCAGTATTTT. Its protein product is CASSQTSGGFTDTQYF.

The genes are TRBV6-1 and TRBJ2-5; D remains unclear. Trimming removed 5 bases at V and 2 bases at J, with 15 bases between. The CDR3 consists of 15 residues. CDR1 is MNHNS and CDR2 is SASEGT in the germline V gene. The CDR3, as DNA: TGTGCCAGCAGTACACCCGTGGGCGCTCAAGAGACCCAGTACTTC. Protein product: CASSTPVGAQETQYF.

CDR3 residues: CASSQVRNTGELFF. CDR3 bases: TGTGCCAGCAGCCAAGTTCGGAACACCGGGGAGCTGTTTTTT. J is TRBJ2-2 and V is TRBV4-2; no firm D call. The CDR3 length is 14 residues. With 1 base removed from V and 1 base from J, the gap between germline ends came to 4 bases. Germline values: CDR1 LGHNA, CDR2 YNFKEQ.

The chain has TRBV15 and TRBJ2-5; 9 nucleotides agree with TRBD1. J lost 4 bases, V lost 1 base, and 10 bases had no gene match. The CDR3 loop spans 17 amino acids. The germline V gene encodes CDR1 LNHNV and CDR2 YYDKDF (reference sequence). The CDR3 sequence: CATSRVVDRGALETQYF. In DNA form, the CDR3 reads TGTGCCACCAGCAGAGTTGTGGACAGGGGAGCATTAGAGACCCAGTACTTC. The full variable domain, rest sourced from reference TRBV15 and TRBJ2-5, is DAMVIQNPRYQVTQFGKPVTLSCSQTLNHNVMYWYQQKSSQAPKLLFHYYDKDFNNEADTPDNFQSRRPNTSFCFLDIRSPGLGDTAMYLCATSRVVDRGALETQYFGPGTRLLVL.

As regards this clone: It is unclear where the CDR3 begins or ends on the DNA, so no DNA is shown, and the CDR3 is as TCRdb lists it. This chain uses TRBV21-1 with TRBJ1-3. TRBV21-1 is labeled a pseudogene. A total of 17 residues make up the CDR3, ends included. The CDR3: CASSSKVGSGSGNTIYF.